This TCR beta chain was retrieved from a study of blood T cell repertoires in COVID-19. Study information: Specimens from acute and convalescent COVID-19 originated in the United States, Italy and Spain. PBMCs, B-cell-depleted T cells, or T cells provided the cDNA or gDNA that made up the material.

Sequencing was performed with immunoSEQ multiplex PCR; in TCRdb, only in-frame clones are kept and a portion is missing. Counted here are hundreds of thousands of clones, 88% occurring once; the ten biggest clones make up approximately 2%. Germline loops: CDR1 KGHSH, CDR2 LQKENI. This CDR3 comprises 16 residues. J gave up 2 bases and V 3 bases, and 6 bases lay outside the gene matches. The chain recombines TRBV18 with TRBJ1-3; 8 bases fit TRBD1. The sequencing sample was made of PBMCs or T cells enriched from blood (not recorded which). This clonotype was sampled from a woman aged 40 to 55 with acute COVID-19. DNA for the CDR3: TGTGCCAGCTCACCCGACAGGGGACTAACTGGAAACACCATATATTTT. Its protein is CASSPDRGLTGNTIYF. The full variable domain, rest sourced from reference TRBV18 and TRBJ1-3, is NAGVMQNPRHLVRRRGQEARLRCSPMKGHSHVYWYRQLPEEGLKFMVYLQKENIIDESGMPKERFSAEFPKEGPSILRIQQVVRGDSAAYFCASSPDRGLTGNTIYFGEGSWLTVV.